This passage covers 32 T cell receptor beta chains from one sample sequenced in a study of blood T cell repertoires in COVID-19. The repertoire was sequenced with immunoSEQ multiplex PCR; TCRdb's copy has only in-frame clones and lacks some. This table holds approximately 480,000 clones, 85% to 90% found once. Sequencing used peripheral blood. The origin of the receptors is a man between 18 and 29 years old with COVID-19, enrolled during active disease.

V gene TRBV5-8 combines with J gene TRBJ2-7, with D maybe TRBD2 (5 bases). CDR1 and CDR2 from the germline V gene are SGHTS and YDEGEE. V was shortened by 0 bases and J by 7 bases, with 23 bases between the two germline ends. The CDR3 spans 17 residues. Written as DNA, the CDR3 is TGTGCCAGCAGCTTGGTGGTGACGAGGGATTCTTGGCAGGAGCAGTACTTC. This sequence encodes CASSLVVTRDSWQEQYF.

The chain joins TRBV12-3 or TRBV12-4 to TRBJ1-4; D remains ambiguous. Trimming cost V 1 base and J 9 bases, with 6 bases left between them. CDR3 size: 12 residues. CDR3 nucleotide sequence: TGTGCCAGCAGTTTAGTACAGCAAAAACTGTTTTTT. It translates to CASSLVQQKLFF.

The chain couples TRBV6-5 to TRBJ1-4, with D tentatively TRBD1 (5 bases). Trimming stripped 6 bases from V and 5 bases from J, with 7 bases between. CDR3 length: 12 amino acids. CDR1 is MNHEY, CDR2 SVGAGI, per germline. The CDR3 bases are TGTGCCAGCAGGACAGCAAATGAAAAACTGTTTTTT. Translating it yields CASRTANEKLFF.

The chain links TRBV19 to TRBJ2-1; 7 bases line up with TRBD2. This CDR3 spans 14 amino acids. Germline V gene lookup returns CDR1 LNHDA and CDR2 SQIVND (reference sequence). The V and J ends lost 5 bases and 7 bases, in that order; junction bases with no gene match: 8. The CDR3 sequence: CASSPQGGGNEQFF. The CDR3 DNA sequence: TGTGCCAGTAGTCCTCAAGGCGGGGGTAATGAGCAGTTCTTC.

DNA of the CDR3: TGTGCCAGCAGCGACAGGACGGGGGGTACGCAGTATTTT. It encodes CASSDRTGGTQYF. V usage is TRBV7-9 and J usage is TRBJ2-3; a possible D gene is TRBD2 (7 bases). The CDR3 contains 13 residues. Looked up from germline, CDR1 is SEHNR and CDR2 is FQNEAQ (reference sequence). Deletions cut 5 bases from V and 8 bases from J, with 14 bases between.

V is TRBV12-5 and J is TRBJ2-7; 12 bases agree with TRBD2. The CDR3 has 16 residues. Germline values: CDR1 LGHNT, CDR2 FRNRAP. Losses at the gene ends were 1 base for V and 7 bases for J; bases not matched to a gene: 8. The CDR3 loop is CASGLGTSGRRGEQYF. The CDR3 coding sequence is TGTGCTAGTGGTTTGGGAACTAGCGGGAGGAGAGGGGAGCAGTACTTC.

The V gene is TRBV3-1 (or the pseudogene TRBV3-2), the J gene TRBJ1-1; D call uncertain. Germline CDR1 LGHDT, CDR2 YNNKEL (reference sequence). This CDR3 is built from 14 residues. Trimming pared 6 bases from V and 4 bases from J, leaving 15 bases between. The CDR3 protein is CASSLNPGSTEAFF. In DNA, the CDR3 is TGTGCCAGCAGTCTTAACCCAGGTTCCACTGAAGCTTTCTTT.

The V call is TRBV3-1 (or the pseudogene TRBV3-2), the J call TRBJ1-1, with 7 bases aligning to TRBD1. CDR1 LGHDT and CDR2 YNNKEL come from the germline V gene (reference sequence). V shed 3 bases, J shed 10 bases, and the junction held 2 bases outside the gene matches. This CDR3 region has 11 residues. CDR3 sequence reads: CASSQRGPAFF. CDR3 DNA: TGTGCCAGCAGCCAGAGGGGGCCAGCTTTCTTT.

This clone was counted between two and nine times. This chain joins TRBV6-5 and TRBJ2-3; TRBD2 matches 12 bases. Losses at the gene ends were 4 bases for V and 5 bases for J; bases not matched to a gene: 4. CDR1 MNHEY and CDR2 SVGAGI come from the germline V gene. The CDR3 consists of 15 residues. This CDR3 is CASSWTSGVGDTQYF. For the CDR3, the DNA is TGTGCCAGCAGTTGGACTAGCGGGGTGGGAGATACGCAGTATTTT.

The chain employs TRBV12-3 or TRBV12-4 and TRBJ2-7; the D gene is possibly TRBD1 (5 bases). The V end lost 5 bases, the J end lost 2 bases, and 7 bases lay between the germline ends. CDR3 size: 12 residues. The CDR3 DNA follows: TGTGCCAGCAGTGGACACCCCTACGAGCAGTACTTC. Translating it yields CASSGHPYEQYF.

V and J are TRBV7-6 and TRBJ2-1; 7 positions agree with TRBD1. After removal of 1 base from V and 9 bases from J, the junction contained 3 bases not matched to a gene. This CDR3 region has 13 residues. CDR1 SGHVS and CDR2 FNYEAQ come from the germline V gene. CDR3 amino acids: CASSLDRGSEQFF. For the CDR3, the DNA is TGTGCCAGCAGCTTAGACAGGGGTAGTGAGCAGTTCTTC.

The rearrangement joins TRBV11-3 to TRBJ2-5, with TRBD2 identical over 13 bases. This CDR3 has 17 amino acids. Unmatched junction bases numbered 4, after V lost 2 bases and J lost 1 base. CDR1 is SGHNT, CDR2 YENEEA, per germline. For the CDR3, the DNA is TGTGCCAGCAGCTTAACCCGACTAGCGGGAGGCCAAGAGACCCAGTACTTC. Residues: CASSLTRLAGGQETQYF.

This clone showed up just a few times. The CDR3 DNA reads as TGTGCTAGTGGTTTACAGGGGGACTATGGCTACACCTTC. This encodes CASGLQGDYGYTF. This rearrangement joins TRBV12-5 to TRBJ1-2; 8 bases are a match to TRBD1. The CDR3 extends over 13 amino acids. Germline values: CDR1 LGHNT, CDR2 FRNRAP. After removal of 3 bases from V and 3 bases from J, the junction contained 0 bases not matched to a gene.

This sequence joins TRBV9 and TRBJ2-4; D uncertain. Per germline, CDR1 SGDLS and CDR2 YYNGEE. Trimming stripped 0 bases from V and 5 bases from J, with 9 bases between. This CDR3 region has 14 residues. The CDR3 reads CASSVGPSENIQYF. As DNA, the CDR3 is TGTGCCAGCAGCGTAGGTCCCTCCGAAAACATTCAGTACTTC.

The J gene is TRBJ2-5, the V gene TRBV30, with D maybe TRBD1 (5 bases). The CDR3 contains 12 residues. V was clipped by 2 bases and J by 5 bases, with 9 bases between them. Germline values: CDR1 GTSNPN, CDR2 SVGIG (reference sequence). The DNA for the CDR3 is TGTGCCTGGAGTACGGCAGGGGAGACCCAGTACTTC. This gives the protein CAWSTAGETQYF.

The chain recombines TRBV6-5 with TRBJ1-1; D possibly corresponds to TRBD1 (5 bases). Trimming removed 6 bases from V and 1 base from J, with 12 bases in between. The CDR3 length is 14 residues. CDR1 is MNHEY and CDR2 is SVGAGI in the germline V gene. The DNA for the CDR3 is TGTGCCAGCAGGCCTGACAGACCGAACACTGAAGCTTTCTTT. Amino acid sequence: CASRPDRPNTEAFF.

The chain is built from TRBV9 and TRBJ2-1; D gene uncertain. Trimming left V 3 bases short and J 0 bases short, with 7 bases between. The CDR3 has 14 amino acids. The germline V gene has CDR1 SGDLS and CDR2 YYNGEE. The CDR3 coding sequence is TGTGCCAGCAGCGAGGCGGACTCCTACAATGAGCAGTTCTTC. This gives the protein CASSEADSYNEQFF. Full variable domain (outside the CDR3, taken from reference TRBV9 and TRBJ2-1): DSGVTQTPKHLITATGQRVTLRCSPRSGDLSVYWYQQSLDQGLQFLIQYYNGEERAKGNILERFSAQQFPDLHSELNLSSLELGDSALYFCASSEADSYNEQFFGPGTRLTVL.

This chain joins TRBV19 and TRBJ2-1; 7 nucleotides agree with TRBD2. The trim removed 1 base at V and 7 bases at J, leaving 4 bases unmatched. The length of the CDR3 is 14 residues. The germline V gene has CDR1 LNHDA and CDR2 SQIVND (reference sequence). As DNA, the CDR3 is TGTGCCAGTAGTATAGGTGGGGGGGGAAATGAGCAGTTCTTC. It codes for CASSIGGGGNEQFF.

In regard to this clone: Other DNA sequences in this specimen translate into the identical CDR3. The rearrangement joins TRBV12-3 or TRBV12-4 to TRBJ2-5; D gene unclear. The CDR3 totals 11 residues. The V and J ends lost 3 bases and 4 bases respectively, with 3 bases between them. CDR3 loop: CASSLRETQYF. The CDR3 nucleotides are TGTGCCAGCAGTTTGAGAGAGACCCAGTACTTC.

J is TRBJ2-1 and V is TRBV29-1; TRBD1 aligns across 8 bases. Germline V lookup: CDR1 SQVTM, CDR2 ANQGSEA. This CDR3 is 14 amino acids long. The ends lost 6 bases at V and 3 bases at J; junction bases unmatched: 7. The CDR3 region has the DNA TGCAGCGTGGAAACAGGGGGTTTCTACAATGAGCAGTTCTTC. It is translated as CSVETGGFYNEQFF.

This clone has a single count. The sample has other DNA sequences that encode this CDR3 too. The chain carries TRBV30 and TRBJ1-5, with 7 nucleotides matching TRBD1. The junction had 4 bases not matched to a gene; V was cut back by 1 base and J by 4 bases. The germline V gene has CDR1 GTSNPN and CDR2 SVGIG (reference sequence). This CDR3 has 14 residues. CDR3 residues: CAWSAGTANQPQHF. Written as DNA, the CDR3 is TGTGCCTGGAGTGCGGGGACAGCAAATCAGCCCCAGCATTTT.

The chain carries TRBV4-1 and TRBJ1-1; TRBD1 might be the D (5 bases). Germline CDR1 reads MGHRA; CDR2 reads YSYEKL. V lost 1 base and J lost 0, with 12 bases in between. CDR3 length equals 16 residues. The CDR3 reads CASSQGPGEMNTEAFF. DNA for the CDR3: TGCGCCAGCAGCCAAGGTCCGGGGGAGATGAACACTGAAGCTTTCTTT.

V is TRBV15 and J is TRBJ2-3; 11 positions match TRBD1. CDR1 is LNHNV and CDR2 is YYDKDF in the germline V gene (reference sequence). The CDR3 is 17 amino acids. V dropped 1 base and J dropped 4; count of bases not matched to a gene: 7. The CDR3 DNA is TGTGCCACCAGCAGAGGGGTTCCGGGACAGGGGGCAGATACGCAGTATTTT. Protein: CATSRGVPGQGADTQYF.

The CDR3 here is CATSDRRQGNTIYF. CDR3 sequence (DNA): TGTGCCACCAGTGACCGTCGTCAGGGAAACACCATATATTTT. The chain couples TRBV24-1 to TRBJ1-3; D is unresolved. This CDR3 comprises 14 residues. Germline assignment: CDR1 KGHDR and CDR2 SFDVKD. Trimming pared 4 bases from V and 4 bases from J, leaving 10 bases between.

The chain uses TRBV5-6 and TRBJ1-1, with D possibly TRBD1 on 5 matching bases. The CDR3 totals 14 residues. Between the trimmed V and J ends, which lost 2 bases and 4 bases, there was a span of 12 bases. Germline V gene data show CDR1 as SGHDT and CDR2 as YYEEEE. The CDR3 coding sequence is TGTGCCAGCAGCTTCCAGGGATGGGGCACTGAAGCTTTCTTT. The encoded protein is CASSFQGWGTEAFF.

This chain links TRBV11-2 with TRBJ2-2, with 8 bases aligning to TRBD2. The germline V gene has CDR1 SGHAT and CDR2 FQNNGV. V shed 4 bases, J shed 6 bases, and the junction held 7 bases outside the gene matches. The length of the CDR3 is 15 residues. CDR3 amino acids: CASSSRTSHSGELFF. Here the CDR3 DNA reads TGTGCCAGCAGCTCGCGGACTAGCCATTCCGGGGAGCTGTTTTTT. Full variable domain (rest looked up from reference TRBV11-2 and TRBJ2-2): EAGVAQSPRYKIIEKRQSVAFWCNPISGHATLYWYQQILGQGPKLLIQFQNNGVVDDSQLPKDRFSAERLKGVDSTLKIQPAKLEDSAVYLCASSSRTSHSGELFFGEGSRLTVL.

The chain joins TRBV11-2 to TRBJ2-5; D perhaps matches TRBD1 (6 bases). Germline assignment: CDR1 SGHAT and CDR2 FQNNGV. The CDR3 is made up of 14 amino acids. Trimming took 5 bases from V and 4 from J, leaving 14 bases between them. The CDR3, as DNA: TGTGCCAGCAGCCCAGGTGGGGGCCCAGAGACCCAGTACTTC. Translating it yields CASSPGGGPETQYF. Full variable domain (rest looked up from reference TRBV11-2 and TRBJ2-5): EAGVAQSPRYKIIEKRQSVAFWCNPISGHATLYWYQQILGQGPKLLIQFQNNGVVDDSQLPKDRFSAERLKGVDSTLKIQPAKLEDSAVYLCASSPGGGPETQYFGPGTRLLVL.

The CDR3 sequence is CASSLDPAGVGTSTDTQYF. In DNA form, the CDR3 reads TGCGCCAGCAGCTTGGATCCAGCGGGAGTGGGGACTAGCACAGATACGCAGTATTTT. The chain is built from TRBV5-1 and TRBJ2-3, with 8 bases aligning to TRBD2. Germline V lookup: CDR1 SGHRS, CDR2 YFSETQ. The CDR3 contains 19 residues. V shed 0 bases and J 0 bases; nucleotides not matched to a gene: 12.

As DNA, the CDR3 is TGCGCCAGCAGCTTGGAGCGGGGCCGCTCCTACAATGAGCAGTTCTTC. As protein: CASSLERGRSYNEQFF. This rearrangement joins TRBV5-1 to TRBJ2-1; 7 bases align to TRBD2. The CDR3 covers 16 residues. In germline, CDR1 is SGHRS, CDR2 YFSETQ. Unmatched junction bases numbered 3, after V lost 0 bases and J lost 0 bases.

The gene calls are TRBV5-1 and TRBJ1-1; D is undetermined. Per the germline V gene, CDR1 is SGHRS and CDR2 is YFSETQ. The V end was cut by 3 bases, the J end by 0 bases, with 3 bases between. This CDR3 is built from 12 residues. CDR3 DNA sequence: TGCGCCAGCAGCTATATGAACACTGAAGCTTTCTTT. Amino acids: CASSYMNTEAFF.

The gene calls are TRBV29-1 and TRBJ2-2, with 9 bases identical to TRBD1. The CDR3 totals 14 residues. Looked up from germline, CDR1 is SQVTM and CDR2 is ANQGSEA. J lost 2 bases, V lost 5 bases, and 3 bases had no gene match. CDR3 region: CSVWTGANTGELFF. CDR3 DNA: TGCAGCGTTTGGACAGGGGCAAACACCGGGGAGCTGTTTTTT.

The V call is TRBV9, the J call TRBJ2-2, with 13 positions matching TRBD2. The J segment lost 1 base and the V segment lost 4 bases, leaving 4 bases of the junction unmatched. Germline values: CDR1 SGDLS, CDR2 YYNGEE. The CDR3 consists of 17 residues. Here the CDR3 reads CASSTRLAGGNTGELFF. The DNA of the CDR3 is TGTGCCAGCAGCACTCGACTAGCGGGGGGGAACACCGGGGAGCTGTTTTTT.